These 14 T cell receptor beta chains came from one sample sequenced in a study of Ad26.COV2.S vaccination and SARS-CoV-2 variants. As for treatment: 15 to 20 received Ad26.COV2.S at low or high dose, single or two shots; about 5 received placebo; per-sample allocation not given. It was on day 63 after the first vaccine or placebo injection that samples were taken. The method was immunoSEQ multiplex PCR; TCRdb's version includes in-frame clones alone and lacks a portion of them. The data hold some 480,000 clones, with around 85% observed a single time. The sample in question was peripheral blood, obtained in a trial of Ad26.COV2.S vaccine versus placebo. The receptors shown here come from a person aged 18-65 years who received the Ad26.COV2.S COVID-19 vaccine or a placebo.

V and J are TRBV3-1 (or the pseudogene TRBV3-2) and TRBJ1-2, with TRBD1 as a possible D gene (6 bases). The CDR3 sequence is 12 residues long. V was cut by 1 base and J by 7 bases, with 7 bases left in between. Germline CDR1 reads LGHDT; CDR2 reads YNNKEL (reference sequence). This CDR3 reads CASSQGTVGYTF. The CDR3 bases are TGTGCCAGCAGCCAAGGGACAGTTGGCTACACCTTC.

Notes on this clone: Relative to the germline gene, one junction end is altered; a read error may explain this. V and J are TRBV6-5 and TRBJ1-5, with D perhaps TRBD1 (6 bases). CDR1 is MNHEY, CDR2 SVGAGI, per germline. The CDR3 extends over 14 amino acids. The CDR3 loop is CPCRRGVGNQPQHF. In DNA, the CDR3 is TGCCCGTGCAGGAGGGGGGTTGGCAATCAGCCCCAGCATTTT.

The chain couples TRBV7-8 to TRBJ2-7, with 8 bases aligning to TRBD1. Germline CDR1 is SGHVS and CDR2 is FQNEAQ. Unmatched junction bases numbered 8, after V lost 2 bases and J lost 5 bases. The length of the CDR3 is 15 residues. The CDR3, as DNA: TGTGCCAGCAGCTTAAAGAGGACAGGGCTGGACGAGCAGTACTTC. It codes for CASSLKRTGLDEQYF.

Only one count was recorded for this clone. V usage is TRBV6-5 and J usage is TRBJ2-2; possible D gene TRBD1, 5 bases. This CDR3 contains 14 residues. Germline lookup yields CDR1 MNHEY and CDR2 SVGAGI. Trimming left V 4 bases short and J 0 bases short, with 6 bases between. CDR3 bases: TGTGCCAGCAGTTCAGGGACGAACACCGGGGAGCTGTTTTTT. Residues: CASSSGTNTGELFF.

This chain's CDR3 is CASSINGQGTYGYTF. For the CDR3, the DNA is TGTGCCAGTAGTATTAATGGTCAGGGCACCTATGGCTACACCTTC. V and J are TRBV19 and TRBJ1-2; weak D call: TRBD1 (5 bases). V lost 3 bases to trimming and J lost 4 bases, with 15 bases between them. The germline V gene encodes CDR1 LNHDA and CDR2 SQIVND (reference sequence). The CDR3 is made up of 15 amino acids. The variable domain in full, completed from reference TRBV19 and TRBJ1-2, reads DGGITQSPKYLFRKEGQNVTLSCEQNLNHDAMYWYRQDPGQGLRLIYYSQIVNDFQKGDIAEGYSVSREKKESFPLTVTSAQKNPTAFYLCASSINGQGTYGYTFGSGTRLTVV.

This clone turned up a few times. The chain uses TRBV9 and TRBJ2-5; D remains ambiguous. The V end was cut by 4 bases, the J end by 1 base, with 14 bases between. The CDR3 is 15 residues long. CDR1 and CDR2 from the germline V gene are SGDLS and YYNGEE. CDR3 protein: CASSPQLSTQETQYF. CDR3 nucleotide sequence: TGTGCCAGCAGCCCACAATTGAGCACCCAAGAGACCCAGTACTTC.

The chain carries TRBV2 and TRBJ2-3, with no clear D. The V gene lost 6 bases and the J gene lost 1 base, with 11 bases spanning the gap. Germline CDR1 and CDR2: SNHLY and FYNNEI. The CDR3 is 14 residues long. CDR3: CASSPDRGTDTQYF. CDR3 coding DNA: TGTGCCAGCAGCCCCGATAGGGGCACAGATACGCAGTATTTT.

This chain uses TRBV15 with TRBJ2-2; the D gene is possibly TRBD2 (6 bases). The V end was cut by 5 bases, the J end by 3 bases, with 13 bases between. Germline assignment: CDR1 LNHNV and CDR2 YYDKDF (reference sequence). This CDR3 region has 15 residues. CDR3 residues: CATSGGIGDTGELFF. The DNA for the CDR3 is TGTGCCACCAGCGGAGGGATCGGAGACACCGGGGAGCTGTTTTTT.

V gene TRBV19 combines with J gene TRBJ1-4; maybe TRBD1 (6 bases). Per the germline V gene, CDR1 is LNHDA and CDR2 is SQIVND (reference sequence). CDR3 length: 13 amino acids. V gave up 8 bases and J gave up 7 bases, with 14 bases separating them. CDR3 region: CASGQFRGEKLFF. CDR3 sequence (DNA): TGTGCCAGTGGACAGTTCCGTGGTGAAAAACTGTTTTTT.

The chain uses TRBV18 and TRBJ2-3; 11 positions agree with TRBD2. The V and J ends lost 3 bases and 6 bases, in that order; junction bases with no gene match: 2. Germline CDR1 reads KGHSH; CDR2 reads LQKENI. The CDR3 covers 14 residues. The CDR3 DNA reads as TGTGCCAGCTCACCGGGACTAGCGGTGGATACGCAGTATTTT. It codes for CASSPGLAVDTQYF.

V is TRBV18 and J is TRBJ2-6; D is uncertain. Germline CDR1 KGHSH, CDR2 LQKENI. CDR3 size: 16 residues. Trimming cost V 1 base and J 0 bases, with 7 bases left between them. CDR3 sequence reads: CASSPQGYSGANVLTF. CDR3 sequence (DNA): TGTGCCAGCTCACCACAGGGTTACTCTGGGGCCAACGTCCTGACTTTC.

This sequence joins TRBV12-3 or TRBV12-4 and TRBJ2-5, with 7 bases identical to TRBD2. This CDR3 spans 13 amino acids. With 7 bases clipped from V and 3 bases from J, the junction kept 5 bases outside the gene matches. The CDR3 DNA follows: TGTGCCAGCAAGACTAGCAGGGAAGAGACCCAGTACTTC. Protein product: CASKTSREETQYF.

This sequence joins TRBV11-1 and TRBJ2-1; no firm D call. Trimming left V 5 bases short and J 3 bases short, with 11 bases between. The germline V gene encodes CDR1 SGHAT and CDR2 FQDESV (reference sequence). The CDR3 covers 14 residues. The CDR3, as DNA: TGTGCCAGCAGCGCTGGCGGTTTCTACAATGAGCAGTTCTTC. This codes for CASSAGGFYNEQFF.

The rearrangement uses TRBV5-1 and TRBJ2-1; D call uncertain. Germline V gene data show CDR1 as SGHRS and CDR2 as YFSETQ. Trimming shortened V by 0 bases and J by 7 bases, and 14 bases separated the two germline ends. CDR3 length equals 15 residues. CDR3 nucleotides: TGCGCCAGCAGCTTGGCCCTCGGTTTCGGGAATGAGCAGTTCTTC. Residues: CASSLALGFGNEQFF. The full variable domain, with the rest looked up from reference TRBV5-1 and TRBJ2-1, is KAGVTQTPRYLIKTRGQQVTLSCSPISGHRSVSWYQQTPGQGLQFLFEYFSETQRNKGNFPGRFSGRQFSNSRSEMNVSTLELGDSALYLCASSLALGFGNEQFFGPGTRLTVL.